The 18 T cell receptor beta chains given below trace back to one sample, sequenced in a study of CD8+ T cells in alopecia areata. RNA, once extracted, was reverse transcribed into cDNA for use as the sequencing template. Assay: immunoSEQ multiplex PCR; the TCRdb copy retains only in-frame clones and omits some. The sample lists 130,000 to 150,000 clones; about 87% were seen once. The sequences come from CD8+ T cells sorted from blood, collected at week 0. These receptors were collected from a human donor with alopecia areata.

The chain has TRBV27 and TRBJ2-7; D is possibly TRBD2 (6 bases). This CDR3 is built from 14 residues. Germline loops: CDR1 MNHEY, CDR2 SMNVEV (reference sequence). Deletions cut 5 bases from V and 3 bases from J, with 14 bases between. In DNA, the CDR3 is TGTGCCAGCAGTACGTCCGGGAGAAACTACGAGCAGTACTTC. It specifies CASSTSGRNYEQYF.

The chain combines TRBV11-2 with TRBJ2-7; the D is unclear. The CDR3 contains 12 residues. Germline CDR1 SGHAT, CDR2 FQNNGV. V was trimmed by 3 bases and J by 7 bases, leaving 10 bases between them. This chain's CDR3 is CASSFPRLEQYF. The CDR3, as DNA: TGTGCCAGCAGCTTCCCCAGATTGGAGCAGTACTTC.

This sequence joins TRBV19 and TRBJ1-2, with D perhaps matching TRBD1 (5 bases). V lost 6 bases and J 8 bases, leaving 19 bases between the germline ends. Germline V gene data show CDR1 as LNHDA and CDR2 as SQIVND (reference sequence). The CDR3 is 14 residues long. The CDR3, as DNA: TGTGCCAGTAGCCCGCTTACAGTGAACAGGGGCTACACCTTC. Its protein product is CASSPLTVNRGYTF.

J is TRBJ2-1 and V is TRBV2; the match to TRBD2 covers 7 bases. CDR1 is SNHLY, CDR2 FYNNEI, per germline. Trimming removed 11 bases from V and 1 base from J; junction bases left unmatched: 2. The length of the CDR3 is 12 residues. As DNA, the CDR3 is TGTGCCGGGCGGGGGTCCTACAATGAGCAGTTCTTC. Translation: CAGRGSYNEQFF.

CDR3 sequence reads: CASSFNTGELFF. The CDR3 region has the DNA TGTGCCAGCAGCTTTAACACCGGGGAGCTGTTTTTT. The rearrangement uses TRBV5-4 and TRBJ2-2, with D uncertain. Germline V gene lookup returns CDR1 SGHNT and CDR2 YYREEE (reference sequence). The ends were cut back, 2 bases at V and 2 bases at J, with 1 base in the middle. CDR3 size: 12 residues.

This sequence joins TRBV4-1 and TRBJ2-3; 11 bases are shared with TRBD1. The CDR3 has 13 amino acids. The ends lost 9 bases at V and 4 bases at J; junction bases unmatched: 3. CDR1 is MGHRA and CDR2 is YSYEKL in the germline V gene. The CDR3 sequence is CASRTGGSDTQYF. The CDR3 bases are TGCGCCAGTCGGACAGGGGGCTCAGATACGCAGTATTTT.

As concerns this clone: The same CDR3 also results from other DNA sequences found in this sample. The chain joins TRBV7-9 to TRBJ2-7; 11 bases agree with TRBD1. J was trimmed by 3 bases and V by 6 bases; bases with no gene match: 4. From germline, CDR1 is SEHNR and CDR2 FQNEAQ (reference sequence). The CDR3 is made up of 14 amino acids. This CDR3 is CASSPGTGGYEQYF. In DNA form, the CDR3 reads TGTGCCAGCAGTCCCGGGACAGGGGGCTACGAGCAGTACTTC.

This chain uses TRBV27 with TRBJ2-6; no definite D call. CDR1 is MNHEY and CDR2 is SMNVEV in the germline V gene (reference sequence). V was clipped by 7 bases and J by 1 base, with 14 bases between them. The CDR3 totals 16 residues. The CDR3 DNA follows: TGTGCCAGCACTAAGGGTTTTGTGTCTGGGGCCAACGTCCTGACTTTC. This codes for CASTKGFVSGANVLTF. Based on the CDR3 plus reference TRBV27 and TRBJ2-6, the full variable domain is EAQVTQNPRYLITVTGKKLTVTCSQNMNHEYMSWYRQDPGLGLRQIYYSMNVEVTDKGDVPEGYKVSRKEKRNFPLILESPSPNQTSLYFCASTKGFVSGANVLTFGAGSRLTVL.

This rearrangement joins TRBV30 to TRBJ2-7; 10 bases are shared with TRBD2. Germline V gene lookup returns CDR1 GTSNPN and CDR2 SVGIG (reference sequence). CDR3 length: 13 residues. Trimming took 6 bases from V and 4 from J; bases not matched to a gene: 6. CDR3 sequence (DNA): TGTGCCTGCGGCGAACTAGCGGGATACGAGCAGTACTTC. It translates to CACGELAGYEQYF.

The chain recombines TRBV29-1 with TRBJ1-2; D might be TRBD1 (6 bases). This CDR3 has 15 amino acids. Looked up from germline, CDR1 is SQVTM and CDR2 is ANQGSEA. V lost 0 bases and J lost 7, with 18 bases in between. The CDR3 coding sequence is TGCAGCGTTGAAGATTCCCAGGGGCCGGTCCTTGGCTACACCTTC. This codes for CSVEDSQGPVLGYTF.

The rearrangement joins TRBV9 to TRBJ2-1, with 7 bases identical to TRBD2. CDR1 and CDR2 (germline): SGDLS, YYNGEE. This CDR3 contains 18 residues. Unmatched junction bases numbered 17, after V lost 2 bases and J lost 6 bases. The CDR3 nucleotides are TGTGCCAGCAGCGTCAGCGGACTAGTCTCATCAGTGGGCAATGAGCAGTTCTTC. Encoded protein: CASSVSGLVSSVGNEQFF.

The chain is built from TRBV7-9 and TRBJ2-7; D is perhaps TRBD1 (5 bases). The V gene's germline CDR1 is SEHNR and CDR2 FQNEAQ (reference sequence). The CDR3 extends over 17 amino acids. V gave up 1 base and J gave up 6 bases, with 22 bases separating them. As DNA, the CDR3 is TGTGCCAGCAGCTTAGAAGAAAGGGGTCCTGTCAGGAGCGAGCAGTACTTC. Residues: CASSLEERGPVRSEQYF.

The chain joins TRBV6-5 to TRBJ2-2, with D possibly matching TRBD1 (6 bases). Germline CDR1 is MNHEY and CDR2 is SVGAGI. Trimming took off 0 bases at V and 4 bases at J, with 9 bases between the two ends. The CDR3 has 15 residues. The CDR3 sequence is CASSYSMGATGELFF. DNA of the CDR3: TGTGCCAGCAGTTACTCGATGGGGGCCACCGGGGAGCTGTTTTTT.

The chain combines TRBV6-5 with TRBJ1-1, with TRBD1 identical over 9 bases. Germline V CDR1 and CDR2: MNHEY, SVGAGI. This CDR3 is 12 amino acids long. After removal of 5 bases from V and 8 bases from J, the junction contained 3 bases not matched to a gene. In nucleotides, the CDR3 is TGTGCCAGCAGTCTAGGGACAGGGGAAGCTTTCTTT. This sequence encodes CASSLGTGEAFF.

J is TRBJ1-1 and V is TRBV19; D remains ambiguous. The CDR3 totals 12 residues. Per germline, CDR1 LNHDA and CDR2 SQIVND (reference sequence). The germline V and J ends were trimmed by 7 bases and 3 bases, with 9 bases remaining between them. CDR3 loop: CASISPYTEAFF. CDR3 nucleotides: TGTGCCAGTATTTCACCGTACACTGAAGCTTTCTTT.

V is TRBV10-2 and J is TRBJ2-2; D is undetermined. The CDR3 has 13 residues. Germline lookup yields CDR1 WSHSY and CDR2 SAAADI. Trimming removed 7 bases from V and 2 bases from J, with 8 bases in between. The DNA of the CDR3 is TGCGCCAGCAAAGCGTTCAACACCGGGGAGCTGTTTTTT. It translates to CASKAFNTGELFF.

V is TRBV27 and J is TRBJ2-7; TRBD1 might be the D (5 bases). Per germline, CDR1 MNHEY and CDR2 SMNVEV (reference sequence). V was shortened by 2 bases and J by 7 bases, with 12 bases between the two germline ends. This CDR3 is 13 amino acids long. The CDR3 here is CASSLLRGYEQYF. The CDR3 region has the DNA TGTGCCAGCAGTTTACTTAGGGGCTATGAGCAGTACTTC.

The V and J genes are TRBV6-6 and TRBJ2-2; D is undetermined. CDR1 is MNHNY, CDR2 SVGAGI, per germline (reference sequence). The CDR3 has 12 amino acids. The V end lost 2 bases, the J end lost 4 bases, and 2 bases lay between the germline ends. This CDR3 is CASSYSTGELFF. As DNA, the CDR3 is TGTGCCAGCAGTTACAGCACCGGGGAGCTGTTTTTT.